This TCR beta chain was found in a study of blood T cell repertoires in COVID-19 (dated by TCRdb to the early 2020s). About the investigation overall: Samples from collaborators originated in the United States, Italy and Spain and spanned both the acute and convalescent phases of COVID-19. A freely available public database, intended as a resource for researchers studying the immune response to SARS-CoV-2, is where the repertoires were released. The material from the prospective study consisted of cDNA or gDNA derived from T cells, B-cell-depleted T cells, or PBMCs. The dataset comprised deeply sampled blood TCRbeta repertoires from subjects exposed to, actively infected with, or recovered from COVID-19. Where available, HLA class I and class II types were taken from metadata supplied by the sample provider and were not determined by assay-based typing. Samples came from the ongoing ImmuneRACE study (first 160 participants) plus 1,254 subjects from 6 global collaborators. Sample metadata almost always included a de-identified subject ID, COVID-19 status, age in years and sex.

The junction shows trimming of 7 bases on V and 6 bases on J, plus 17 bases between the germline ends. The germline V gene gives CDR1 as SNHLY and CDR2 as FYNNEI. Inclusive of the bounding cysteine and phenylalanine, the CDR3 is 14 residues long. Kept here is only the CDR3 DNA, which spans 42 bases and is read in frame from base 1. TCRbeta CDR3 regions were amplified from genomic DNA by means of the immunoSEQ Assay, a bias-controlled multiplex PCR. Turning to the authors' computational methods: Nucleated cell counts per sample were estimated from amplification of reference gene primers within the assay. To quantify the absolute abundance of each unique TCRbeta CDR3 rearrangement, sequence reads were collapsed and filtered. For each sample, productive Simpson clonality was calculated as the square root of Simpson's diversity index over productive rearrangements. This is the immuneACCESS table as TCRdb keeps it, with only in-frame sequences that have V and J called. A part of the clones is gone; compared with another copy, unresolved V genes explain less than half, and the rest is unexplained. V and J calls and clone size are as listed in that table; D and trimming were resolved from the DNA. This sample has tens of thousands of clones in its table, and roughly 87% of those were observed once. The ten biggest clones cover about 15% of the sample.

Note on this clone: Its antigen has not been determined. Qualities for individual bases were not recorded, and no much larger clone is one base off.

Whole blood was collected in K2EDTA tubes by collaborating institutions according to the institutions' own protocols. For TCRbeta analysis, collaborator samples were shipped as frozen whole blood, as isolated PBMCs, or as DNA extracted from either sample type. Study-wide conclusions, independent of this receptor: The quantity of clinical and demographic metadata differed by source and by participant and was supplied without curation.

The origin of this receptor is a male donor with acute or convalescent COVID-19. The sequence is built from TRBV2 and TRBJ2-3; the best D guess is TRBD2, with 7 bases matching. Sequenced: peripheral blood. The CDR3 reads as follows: CASNAGAASDTQYF. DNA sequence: TGTGCCAGCAACGCGGGGGCCGCCAGCGATACGCAGTATTTT.